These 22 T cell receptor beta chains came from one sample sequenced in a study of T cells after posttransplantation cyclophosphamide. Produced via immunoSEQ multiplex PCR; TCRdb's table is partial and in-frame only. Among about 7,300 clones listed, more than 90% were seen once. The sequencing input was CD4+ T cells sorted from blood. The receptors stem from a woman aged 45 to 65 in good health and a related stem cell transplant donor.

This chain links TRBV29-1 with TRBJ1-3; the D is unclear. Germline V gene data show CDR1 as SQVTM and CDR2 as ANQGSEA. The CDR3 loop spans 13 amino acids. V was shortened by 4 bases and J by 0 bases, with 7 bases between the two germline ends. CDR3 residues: CSVAVNSGNTIYF. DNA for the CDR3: TGCAGCGTTGCGGTAAACTCTGGAAACACCATATATTTT.

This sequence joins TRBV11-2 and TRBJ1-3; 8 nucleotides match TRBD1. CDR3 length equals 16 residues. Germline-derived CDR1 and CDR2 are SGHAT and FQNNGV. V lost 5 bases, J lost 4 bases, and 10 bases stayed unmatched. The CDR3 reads CASSQGTGLLGNTIYF. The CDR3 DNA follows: TGTGCCAGCAGCCAAGGGACAGGACTCCTCGGAAACACCATATATTTT.

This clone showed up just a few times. DNA of the CDR3: TGCGCCAGCAGCTGGGCGTTTCCAGGTAGCACAGATACGCAGTATTTT. This translates into CASSWAFPGSTDTQYF. The V gene is TRBV5-1, the J gene TRBJ2-3; D remains ambiguous. The CDR3 runs 16 residues. The V gene's germline CDR1 is SGHRS and CDR2 YFSETQ. V was clipped by 3 bases and J by 0 bases, with 14 bases between them. Full variable domain (rest looked up from reference TRBV5-1 and TRBJ2-3): KAGVTQTPRYLIKTRGQQVTLSCSPISGHRSVSWYQQTPGQGLQFLFEYFSETQRNKGNFPGRFSGRQFSNSRSEMNVSTLELGDSALYLCASSWAFPGSTDTQYFGPGTRLTVL.

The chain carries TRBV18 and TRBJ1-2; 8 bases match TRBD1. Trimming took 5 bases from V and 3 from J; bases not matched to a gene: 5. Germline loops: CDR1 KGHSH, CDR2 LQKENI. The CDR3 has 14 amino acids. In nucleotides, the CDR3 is TGTGCCAGCTCAGCGACAGGGGATTACTATGGCTACACCTTC. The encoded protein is CASSATGDYYGYTF.

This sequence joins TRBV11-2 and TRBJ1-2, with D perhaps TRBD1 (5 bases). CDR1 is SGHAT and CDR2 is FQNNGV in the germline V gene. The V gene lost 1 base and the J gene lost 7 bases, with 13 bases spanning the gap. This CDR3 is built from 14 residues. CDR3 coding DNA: TGTGCCAGCAGCTTAGCGGGGGAGTATCGTGGCTACACCTTC. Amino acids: CASSLAGEYRGYTF.

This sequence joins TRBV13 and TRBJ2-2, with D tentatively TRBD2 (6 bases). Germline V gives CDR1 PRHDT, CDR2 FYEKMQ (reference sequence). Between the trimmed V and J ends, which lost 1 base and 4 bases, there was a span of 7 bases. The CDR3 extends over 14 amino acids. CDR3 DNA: TGTGCCAGCAGCTTAGTCGGGGGCACCGGGGAGCTGTTTTTT. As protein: CASSLVGGTGELFF. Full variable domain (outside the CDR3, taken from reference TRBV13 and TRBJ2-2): AAGVIQSPRHLIKEKRETATLKCYPIPRHDTVYWYQQGPGQDPQFLISFYEKMQSDKGSIPDRFSAQQFSDYHSELNMSSLELGDSALYFCASSLVGGTGELFFGEGSRLTVL.

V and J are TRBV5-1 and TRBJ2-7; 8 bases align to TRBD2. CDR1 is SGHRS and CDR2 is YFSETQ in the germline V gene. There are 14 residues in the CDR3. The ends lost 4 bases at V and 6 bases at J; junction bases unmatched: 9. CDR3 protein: CASSPDPGLAEQYF. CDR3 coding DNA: TGCGCCAGCAGCCCGGACCCTGGACTAGCCGAGCAGTACTTC.

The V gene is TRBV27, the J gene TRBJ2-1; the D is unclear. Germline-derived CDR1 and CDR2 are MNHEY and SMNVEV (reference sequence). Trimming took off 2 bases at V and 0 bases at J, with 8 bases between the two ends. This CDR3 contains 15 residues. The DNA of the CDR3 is TGTGCCAGCAGTTTAATGGTAGTCTCCTACAATGAGCAGTTCTTC. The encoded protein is CASSLMVVSYNEQFF.

Here the CDR3 DNA reads TGTGCCAGCAGTTATGAGGGCGGGAGGGGGTACAATGAGCAGTTCTTC. Amino acid sequence: CASSYEGGRGYNEQFF. The rearrangement uses TRBV6-5 and TRBJ2-1; 9 nucleotides match TRBD2. This CDR3 is 16 amino acids long. Germline CDR1 is MNHEY and CDR2 is SVGAGI. The trim removed 3 bases at V and 4 bases at J, leaving 7 bases unmatched.

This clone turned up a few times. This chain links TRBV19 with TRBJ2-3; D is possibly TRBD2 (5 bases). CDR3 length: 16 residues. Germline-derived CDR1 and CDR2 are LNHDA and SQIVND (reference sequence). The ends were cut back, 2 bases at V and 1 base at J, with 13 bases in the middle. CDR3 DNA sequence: TGTGCCAGTAGTATAATCACGGGGATCCGCACAGATACGCAGTATTTT. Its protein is CASSIITGIRTDTQYF.

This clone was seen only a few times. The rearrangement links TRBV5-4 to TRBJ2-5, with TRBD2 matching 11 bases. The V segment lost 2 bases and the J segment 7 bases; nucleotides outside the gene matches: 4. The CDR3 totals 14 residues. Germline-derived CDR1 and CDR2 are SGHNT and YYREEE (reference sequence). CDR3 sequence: CASSFSGGAGTQYF. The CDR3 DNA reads TGTGCCAGCAGCTTTAGCGGGGGGGCCGGGACCCAGTACTTC.

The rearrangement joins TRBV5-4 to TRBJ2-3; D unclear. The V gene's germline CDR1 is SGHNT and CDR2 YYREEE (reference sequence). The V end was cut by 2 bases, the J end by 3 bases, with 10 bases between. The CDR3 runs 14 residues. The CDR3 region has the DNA TGTGCCAGCAGCTTAGACTTGGAGACAGATACGCAGTATTTT. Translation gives CASSLDLETDTQYF.

The CDR3 spells CASSLVTVYGYTF. The CDR3 DNA sequence: TGTGCCAGCAGCTTAGTAACAGTCTATGGCTACACCTTC. The gene calls are TRBV7-2 and TRBJ1-2; unclear D gene. V was shortened by 1 base and J by 4 bases, with 7 bases between the two germline ends. This CDR3 has 13 residues. From germline, CDR1 is SGHTA and CDR2 FQGNSA.

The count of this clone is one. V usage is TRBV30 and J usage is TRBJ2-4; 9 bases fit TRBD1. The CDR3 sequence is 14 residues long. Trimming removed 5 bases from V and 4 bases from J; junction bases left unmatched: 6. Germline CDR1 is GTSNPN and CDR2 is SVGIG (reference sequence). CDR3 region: CAWGTGRAKNIQYF. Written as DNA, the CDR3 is TGTGCCTGGGGGACAGGGCGGGCAAAAAACATTCAGTACTTC.

Here the CDR3 DNA reads TGTGCCAGTAGTATAGCGTACGACAGACACATGAACACTGAAGCTTTCTTT. Amino acid sequence: CASSIAYDRHMNTEAFF. The J gene is TRBJ1-1, the V gene TRBV19; D is possibly TRBD1 (5 bases). Germline CDR1 and CDR2: LNHDA and SQIVND (reference sequence). The CDR3 loop spans 17 amino acids. Deletions cut 1 base from V and 0 bases from J, with 15 bases between.

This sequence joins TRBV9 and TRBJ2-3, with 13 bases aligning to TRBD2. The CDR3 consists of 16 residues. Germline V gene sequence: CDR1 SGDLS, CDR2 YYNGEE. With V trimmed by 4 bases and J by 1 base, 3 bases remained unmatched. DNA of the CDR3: TGTGCCAGCAGCACCGGACTAGCGGGGGGCACAGATACGCAGTATTTT. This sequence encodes CASSTGLAGGTDTQYF.

CDR3 region: CATSSEQGARPSYEQYF. The CDR3 nucleotides read TGTGCCACCAGCAGCGAGCAGGGGGCGCGCCCCTCCTACGAGCAGTACTTC. This chain joins TRBV15 and TRBJ2-7, with 8 bases lining up with TRBD1. Germline loops: CDR1 LNHNV, CDR2 YYDKDF (reference sequence). This CDR3 is built from 17 residues. Trimming took 3 bases from V and 0 from J; bases not matched to a gene: 10. Based on the CDR3 plus reference TRBV15 and TRBJ2-7, the full variable domain is DAMVIQNPRYQVTQFGKPVTLSCSQTLNHNVMYWYQQKSSQAPKLLFHYYDKDFNNEADTPDNFQSRRPNTSFCFLDIRSPGLGDTAMYLCATSSEQGARPSYEQYFGPGTRLTVT.

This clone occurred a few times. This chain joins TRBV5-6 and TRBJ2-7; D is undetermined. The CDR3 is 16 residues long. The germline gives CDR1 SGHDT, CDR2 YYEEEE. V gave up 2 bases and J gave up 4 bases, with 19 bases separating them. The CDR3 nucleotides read TGTGCCAGCAGCTTAGTTCTGAGCCCAACAGAATACGAGCAGTACTTC. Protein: CASSLVLSPTEYEQYF.

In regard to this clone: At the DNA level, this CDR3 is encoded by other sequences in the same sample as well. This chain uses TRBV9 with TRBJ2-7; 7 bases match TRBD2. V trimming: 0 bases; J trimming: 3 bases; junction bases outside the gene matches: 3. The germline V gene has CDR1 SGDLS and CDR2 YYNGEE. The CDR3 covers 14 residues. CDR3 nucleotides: TGTGCCAGCAGCGTAGCTCCTAGCGGCTACGAGCAGTACTTC. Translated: CASSVAPSGYEQYF.

CDR3 amino acids: CASSLDGREGQPQHF. CDR3 DNA sequence: TGCGCCAGCAGCTTGGATGGCAGGGAGGGTCAGCCCCAGCATTTT. V is TRBV5-1 and J is TRBJ1-5, with a weak D call TRBD1 (5 bases). Trimming cost V 0 bases and J 6 bases, with 13 bases left between them. Germline V gene lookup returns CDR1 SGHRS and CDR2 YFSETQ. CDR3 length: 15 amino acids.

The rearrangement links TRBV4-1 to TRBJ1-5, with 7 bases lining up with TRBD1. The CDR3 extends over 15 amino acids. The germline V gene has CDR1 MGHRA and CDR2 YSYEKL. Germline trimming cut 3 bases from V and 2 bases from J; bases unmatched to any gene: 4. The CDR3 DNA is TGCGCCAGCAGCCAGTCCGGGACAGGCAATCAGCCCCAGCATTTT. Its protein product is CASSQSGTGNQPQHF.

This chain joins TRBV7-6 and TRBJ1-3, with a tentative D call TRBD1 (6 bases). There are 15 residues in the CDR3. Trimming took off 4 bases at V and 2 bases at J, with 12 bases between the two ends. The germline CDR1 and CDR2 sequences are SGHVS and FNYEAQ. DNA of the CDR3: TGTGCCAGCAGCTCAGGGGTGGGCACTGGAAACACCATATATTTT. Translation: CASSSGVGTGNTIYF. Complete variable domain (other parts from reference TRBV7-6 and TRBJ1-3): GAGVSQSPRYKVTKRGQDVALRCDPISGHVSLYWYRQALGQGPEFLTYFNYEAQQDKSGLPNDRFSAERPEGSISTLTIQRTEQRDSAMYRCASSSGVGTGNTIYFGEGSWLTVV.